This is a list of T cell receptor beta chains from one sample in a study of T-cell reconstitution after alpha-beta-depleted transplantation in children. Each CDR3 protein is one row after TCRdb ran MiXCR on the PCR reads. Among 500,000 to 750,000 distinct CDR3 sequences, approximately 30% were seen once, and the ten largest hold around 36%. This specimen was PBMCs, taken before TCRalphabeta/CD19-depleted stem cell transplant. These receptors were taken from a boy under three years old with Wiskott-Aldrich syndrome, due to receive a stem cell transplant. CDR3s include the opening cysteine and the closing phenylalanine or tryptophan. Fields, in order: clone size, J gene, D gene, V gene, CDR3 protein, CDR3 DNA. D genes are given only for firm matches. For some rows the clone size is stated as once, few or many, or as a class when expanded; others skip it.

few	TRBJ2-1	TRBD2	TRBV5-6	CVSSLVWGGEQFF	TGTGTCAGCAGCTTGGTATGGGGGGGTGAGCAGTTCTTC
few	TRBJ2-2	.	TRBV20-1	CSAERGLADTGELFF	TGCAGTGCCGAGAGGGGGCTAGCGGACACCGGGGAGCTGTTTTTT
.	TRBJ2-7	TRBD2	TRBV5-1	CASSLVPAGGPNEQYF	TGCGCCAGCAGCTTGGTTCCAGCGGGAGGGCCCAACGAGCAGTACTTC
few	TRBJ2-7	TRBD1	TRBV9	CASSVFGTGYEQYF	TGTGCCAGCAGCGTCTTCGGGACAGGTTACGAGCAGTACTTC
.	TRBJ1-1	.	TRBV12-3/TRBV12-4	CASSSLKGNTEAFF	TGTGCCAGCAGTTCCCTGAAAGGGAACACTGAAGCTTTCTTT
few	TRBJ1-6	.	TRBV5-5	CASSLVRNSNSPLHF	TGTGCCAGCAGCTTGGTGAGGAACAGTAATTCACCCCTCCACTTT
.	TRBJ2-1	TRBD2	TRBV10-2	CASRVREGNEQFF	TGCGCCAGCAGAGTAAGGGAGGGGAATGAGCAGTTCTTC
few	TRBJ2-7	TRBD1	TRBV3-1	CASSSMGQVSRGQYF	TGTGCCAGCAGCTCTATGGGACAGGTCAGCAGAGGGCAGTACTTC
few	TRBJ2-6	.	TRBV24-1	CAVQRASGANVLTF	TGTGCCGTCCAGCGGGCCTCGGGGGCCAACGTCCTGACTTTC
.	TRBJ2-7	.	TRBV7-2	CASSWAGPLNYEQYF	TGTGCCAGCAGCTGGGCGGGACCCTTAAACTACGAGCAGTACTTC
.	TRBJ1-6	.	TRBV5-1	CASSWSAIQDGSPLHF	TGCGCCAGCAGCTGGTCCGCTATTCAGGATGGTTCACCCCTCCACTTT
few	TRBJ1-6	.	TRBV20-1	CSAPHSLLYNSPLHF	TGCAGTGCGCCGCACAGCCTTCTCTATAATTCACCCCTCCACTTT
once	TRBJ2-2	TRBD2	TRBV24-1	CATSPRLAGGFGELFF	TGTGCCACCAGTCCCCGACTAGCGGGAGGGTTCGGGGAGCTGTTTTTT
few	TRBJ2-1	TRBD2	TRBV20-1	CSAPGLAGTNEQFF	TGCAGTGCTCCGGGACTAGCGGGAACGAATGAGCAGTTCTTC
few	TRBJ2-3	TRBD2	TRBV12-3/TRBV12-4	CASSLTTSGKRSDTQYF	TGTGCCAGCAGTTTAACAACTAGCGGGAAAAGGTCAGATACGCAGTATTTT
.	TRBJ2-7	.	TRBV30	CAWSGRDSYEQYF	TGTGCCTGGAGTGGGAGGGACTCCTACGAGCAGTACTTC
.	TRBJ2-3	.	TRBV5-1	CASSLVGGWTDTQYF	TGCGCCAGCAGCTTGGTCGGCGGGTGGACAGATACGCAGTATTTT
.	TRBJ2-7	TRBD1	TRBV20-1	CSAKTGGSYEQYF	TGCAGTGCTAAGACAGGGGGTTCCTACGAGCAGTACTTC
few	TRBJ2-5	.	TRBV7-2	CASSLVPGTETQYF	TGTGCCAGCAGCTTAGTTCCGGGGACGGAGACCCAGTACTTC
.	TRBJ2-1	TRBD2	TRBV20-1	CSAISGSSHNEQFF	TGCAGTGCCATCAGCGGGAGTAGCCACAATGAGCAGTTCTTC
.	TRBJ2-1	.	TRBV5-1	CASSRRVISYNEQFF	TGCGCCAGCAGCCGAAGGGTGATTTCCTACAATGAGCAGTTCTTC
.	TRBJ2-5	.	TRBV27	CASSARVGETQYF	TGTGCCAGCAGTGCCAGGGTTGGGGAGACCCAGTACTTC
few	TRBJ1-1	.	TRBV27	CASSSRINTEAFF	TGTGCCAGCTCAAGCAGGATTAACACTGAAGCTTTCTTT
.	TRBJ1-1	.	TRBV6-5	CASSSKFRGRNTEAFF	TGTGCCAGCAGTTCGAAGTTCAGGGGACGCAACACTGAAGCTTTCTTT
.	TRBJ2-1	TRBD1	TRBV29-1	CSVLTGGTYNEQFF	TGCAGCGTTCTAACAGGGGGGACCTACAATGAGCAGTTCTTC
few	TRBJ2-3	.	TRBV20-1	CSALLPDTQYF	TGCAGTGCTCTACTACCAGATACGCAGTATTTT
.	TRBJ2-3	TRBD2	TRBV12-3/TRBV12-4	CASNQRGAGDTQYF	TGTGCCAGCAATCAGCGGGGGGCTGGAGATACGCAGTATTTT
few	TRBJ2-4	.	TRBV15	CATSRELVGIQYF	TGTGCCACCAGCAGAGAACTAGTAGGCATTCAGTACTTC
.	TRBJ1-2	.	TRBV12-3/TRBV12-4	CASNDPRLGPRYGYTF	TGTGCCAGCAACGACCCTAGACTAGGGCCTCGCTATGGCTACACCTTC
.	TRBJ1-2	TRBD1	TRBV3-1	CASSHLPFSGTGIRGYTF	TGTGCCAGCAGCCACCTTCCTTTCTCCGGGACAGGTATCAGAGGCTACACCTTC
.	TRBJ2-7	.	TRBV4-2	CASSPPGYPTKQYF	TGTGCCAGCAGCCCTCCCGGCTACCCTACGAAGCAGTACTTC
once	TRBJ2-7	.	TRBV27	CASSWSRVTTYEQYF	TGTGCCAGCAGTTGGTCGCGGGTGACAACCTACGAGCAGTACTTC
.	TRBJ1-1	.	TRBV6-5	CASSYYADTEAFF	TGTGCCAGCAGTTACTATGCGGACACTGAAGCTTTCTTT
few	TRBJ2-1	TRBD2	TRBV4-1	CASSQVFSSGRGNEQFF	TGCGCCAGCAGCCAAGTGTTCTCTAGCGGGAGGGGTAATGAGCAGTTCTTC
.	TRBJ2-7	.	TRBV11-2	CASSQSYRAHEQYF	TGTGCCAGCAGCCAATCCTACAGGGCTCACGAGCAGTACTTC
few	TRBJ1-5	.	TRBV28	CASSFNSYSNQPQHF	TGTGCCAGCAGTTTTAACAGCTATAGCAATCAGCCCCAGCATTTT
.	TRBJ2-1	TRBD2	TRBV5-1	CASSFTREGNEQFF	TGCGCCAGCAGCTTCACGCGGGAGGGAAATGAGCAGTTCTTC
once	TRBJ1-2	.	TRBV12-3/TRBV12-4	CASSLKGRALNYGYTF	TGTGCCAGCAGTTTAAAGGGACGGGCCCTAAACTATGGCTACACCTTC
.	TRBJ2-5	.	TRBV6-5	CASSYSAGTGTQYF	TGTGCCAGCAGTTACTCTGCCGGAACGGGGACCCAGTACTTC
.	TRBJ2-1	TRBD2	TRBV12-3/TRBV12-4	CASRSGTSSHNEQFF	TGTGCCAGCAGATCCGGGACTAGCTCCCACAATGAGCAGTTCTTC
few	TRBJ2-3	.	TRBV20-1	CSARLPGPRRDTQYF	TGCAGTGCTAGACTCCCGGGGCCCCGTCGAGATACGCAGTATTTT
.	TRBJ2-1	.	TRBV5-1	CASSLRLDSTPEQFF	TGCGCCAGCAGCTTGCGTCTGGATTCCACACCCGAGCAGTTCTTC
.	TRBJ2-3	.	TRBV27	CASSTSGRSTDTQFF	TGTGCCAGCAGTACCAGCGGCAGATCCACAGATACGCAGTTTTTT
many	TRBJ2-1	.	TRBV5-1	CASSLADNEQFF	TGTGCCAGCAGCTTAGCGGACAATGAGCAGTTCTTC
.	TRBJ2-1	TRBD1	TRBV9	CASSLGSTGFNEQFF	TGTGCCAGCAGCTTAGGATCGACAGGGTTCAATGAGCAGTTCTTC
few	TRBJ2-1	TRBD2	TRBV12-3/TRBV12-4	CASSSSWPTAGGYNEQFF	TGTGCCAGCAGTTCCTCCTGGCCGACAGCGGGGGGATACAATGAGCAGTTCTTC
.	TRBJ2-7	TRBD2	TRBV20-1	CSASGASGRYEQYF	TGCAGTGCTAGTGGGGCTAGCGGGAGGTACGAGCAGTACTTC
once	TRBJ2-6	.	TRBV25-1	CASSPGTGTSGANVLTF	TGTGCCAGCAGTCCCGGGACCGGCACATCTGGGGCCAACGTCCTGACTTTC
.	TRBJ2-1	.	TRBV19	CASSLPTSSYNEQFF	TGTGCCAGTAGTCTACCGACTAGCTCCTACAATGAGCAGTTCTTC
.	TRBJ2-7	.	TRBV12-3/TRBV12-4	CASSYGERSDEQYF	TGTGCCAGCAGTTACGGGGAGAGAAGTGACGAGCAGTACTTC
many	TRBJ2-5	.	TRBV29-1	CSVEEDWQETQYF	TGCAGCGTTGAAGAGGACTGGCAAGAGACCCAGTACTTC
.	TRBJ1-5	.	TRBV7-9	CASSLDQTGLNQPQHF	TGTGCCAGCAGCCTCGATCAGACAGGACTCAATCAGCCCCAGCATTTT